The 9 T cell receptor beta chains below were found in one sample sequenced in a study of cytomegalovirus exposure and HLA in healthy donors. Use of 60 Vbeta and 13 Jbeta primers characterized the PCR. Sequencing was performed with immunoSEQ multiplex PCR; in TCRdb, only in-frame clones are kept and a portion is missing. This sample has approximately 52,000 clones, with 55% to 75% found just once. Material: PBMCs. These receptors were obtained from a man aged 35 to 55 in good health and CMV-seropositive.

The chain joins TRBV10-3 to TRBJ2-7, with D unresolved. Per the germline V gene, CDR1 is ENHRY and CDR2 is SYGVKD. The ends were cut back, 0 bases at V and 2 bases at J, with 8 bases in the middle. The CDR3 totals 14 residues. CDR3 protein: CAISESGPAYEQYF. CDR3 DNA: TGTGCCATCAGTGAGTCCGGTCCTGCCTACGAGCAGTACTTC.

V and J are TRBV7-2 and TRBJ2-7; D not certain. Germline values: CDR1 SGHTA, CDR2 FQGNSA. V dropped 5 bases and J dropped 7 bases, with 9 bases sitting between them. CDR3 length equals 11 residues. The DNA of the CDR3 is TGTGCCAGCAGCCAAGGCAGGGAGCAGTACTTC. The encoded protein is CASSQGREQYF.

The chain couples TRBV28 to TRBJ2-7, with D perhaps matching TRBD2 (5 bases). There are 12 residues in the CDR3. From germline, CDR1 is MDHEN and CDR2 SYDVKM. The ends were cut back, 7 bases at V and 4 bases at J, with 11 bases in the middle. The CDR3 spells CASTLGRYEQYF. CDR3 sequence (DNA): TGTGCCAGCACCCTAGGGAGATACGAGCAGTACTTC.

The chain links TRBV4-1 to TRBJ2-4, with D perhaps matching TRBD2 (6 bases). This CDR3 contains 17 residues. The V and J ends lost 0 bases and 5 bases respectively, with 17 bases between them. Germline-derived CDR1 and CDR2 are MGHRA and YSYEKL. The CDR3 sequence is CASSQDWGGPSQNIQYF. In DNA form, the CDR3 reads TGCGCCAGCAGCCAAGATTGGGGAGGACCTAGCCAAAACATTCAGTACTTC.

The CDR3 loop reads CASSLMGQGTEQFF. The CDR3, as DNA: TGTGCCAGCAGCTTGATGGGACAGGGGACTGAGCAGTTCTTC. The chain recombines TRBV5-6 with TRBJ2-1; 10 bases are a match to TRBD1. The CDR3 loop spans 14 amino acids. CDR1 SGHDT and CDR2 YYEEEE come from the germline V gene. After removal of 1 base from V and 9 bases from J, the junction contained 4 bases not matched to a gene.

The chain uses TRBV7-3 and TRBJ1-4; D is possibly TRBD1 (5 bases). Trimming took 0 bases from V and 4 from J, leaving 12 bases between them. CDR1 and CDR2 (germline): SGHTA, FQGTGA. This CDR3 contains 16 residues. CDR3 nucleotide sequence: TGTGCCAGCAGCTTAACGGGGGAGGCGGGTAATGAAAAACTGTTTTTT. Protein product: CASSLTGEAGNEKLFF.

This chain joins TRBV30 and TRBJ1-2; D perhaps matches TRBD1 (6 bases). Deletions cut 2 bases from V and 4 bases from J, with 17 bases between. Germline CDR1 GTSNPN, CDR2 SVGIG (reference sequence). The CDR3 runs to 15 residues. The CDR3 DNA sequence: TGTGCCTGGAGTCCCGGACAGCCCCACGTCTATGGCTACACCTTC. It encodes CAWSPGQPHVYGYTF. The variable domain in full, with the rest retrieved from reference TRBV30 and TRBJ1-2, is SQTIHQWPATLVQPVGSPLSLECTVEGTSNPNLYWYRQAAGRGLQLLFYSVGIGQISSEVPQNLSASRPQDRQFILSSKKLLLSDSGFYLCAWSPGQPHVYGYTFGSGTRLTVV.

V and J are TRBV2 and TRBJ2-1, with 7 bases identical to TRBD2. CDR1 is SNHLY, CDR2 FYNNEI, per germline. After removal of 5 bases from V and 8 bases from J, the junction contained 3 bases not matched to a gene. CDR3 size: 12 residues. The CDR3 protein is CASSPTSDEQFF. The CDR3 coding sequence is TGTGCCAGCAGTCCCACTAGCGATGAGCAGTTCTTC.

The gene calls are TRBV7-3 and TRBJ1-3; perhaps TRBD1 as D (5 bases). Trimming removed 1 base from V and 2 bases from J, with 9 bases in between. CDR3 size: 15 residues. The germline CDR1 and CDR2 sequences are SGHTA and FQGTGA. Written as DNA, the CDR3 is TGTGCCAGCAGCTTAAATGGGGCACCTGGAAACACCATATATTTT. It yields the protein CASSLNGAPGNTIYF.